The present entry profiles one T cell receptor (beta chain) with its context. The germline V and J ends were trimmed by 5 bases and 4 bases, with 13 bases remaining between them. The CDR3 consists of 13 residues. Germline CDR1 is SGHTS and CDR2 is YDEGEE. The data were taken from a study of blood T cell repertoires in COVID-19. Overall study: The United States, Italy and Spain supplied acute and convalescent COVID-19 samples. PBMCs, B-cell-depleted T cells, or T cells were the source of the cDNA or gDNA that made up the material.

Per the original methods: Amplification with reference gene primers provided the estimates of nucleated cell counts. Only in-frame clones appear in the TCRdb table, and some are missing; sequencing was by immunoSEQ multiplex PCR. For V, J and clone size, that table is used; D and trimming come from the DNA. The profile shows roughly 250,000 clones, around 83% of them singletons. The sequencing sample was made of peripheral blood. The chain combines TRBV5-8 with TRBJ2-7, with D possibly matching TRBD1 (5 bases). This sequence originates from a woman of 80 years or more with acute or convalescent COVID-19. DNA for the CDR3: TGTGCCAGCAGTGCCTCAGGGTTTTACGAGCAGTACTTC. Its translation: CASSASGFYEQYF.